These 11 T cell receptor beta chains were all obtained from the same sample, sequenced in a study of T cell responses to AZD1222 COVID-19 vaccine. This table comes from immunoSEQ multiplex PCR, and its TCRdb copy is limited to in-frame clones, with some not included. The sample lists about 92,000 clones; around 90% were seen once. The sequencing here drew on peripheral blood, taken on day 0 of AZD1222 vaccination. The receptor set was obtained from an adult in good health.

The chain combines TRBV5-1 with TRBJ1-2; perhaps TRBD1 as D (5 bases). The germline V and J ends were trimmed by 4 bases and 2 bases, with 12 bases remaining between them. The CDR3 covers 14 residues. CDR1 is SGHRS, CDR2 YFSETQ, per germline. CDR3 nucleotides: TGCGCCAGCAGCCCGACACGGGGGAACTATGGCTACACCTTC. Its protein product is CASSPTRGNYGYTF. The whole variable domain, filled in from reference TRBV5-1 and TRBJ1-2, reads KAGVTQTPRYLIKTRGQQVTLSCSPISGHRSVSWYQQTPGQGLQFLFEYFSETQRNKGNFPGRFSGRQFSNSRSEMNVSTLELGDSALYLCASSPTRGNYGYTFGSGTRLTVV.

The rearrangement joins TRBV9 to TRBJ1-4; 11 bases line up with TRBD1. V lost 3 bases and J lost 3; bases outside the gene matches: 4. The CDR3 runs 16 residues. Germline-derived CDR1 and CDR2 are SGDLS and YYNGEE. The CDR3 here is CASSGGTGGANEKLFF. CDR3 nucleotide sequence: TGTGCCAGCAGCGGAGGGACAGGGGGGGCTAATGAAAAACTGTTTTTT.

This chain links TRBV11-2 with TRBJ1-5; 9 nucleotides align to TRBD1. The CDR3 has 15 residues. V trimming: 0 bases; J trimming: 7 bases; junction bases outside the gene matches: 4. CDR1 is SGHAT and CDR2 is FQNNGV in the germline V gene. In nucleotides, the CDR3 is TGTGCCAGCAGCTTAGATCTGGGACAGGGACAGCCCCAGCATTTT. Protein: CASSLDLGQGQPQHF.

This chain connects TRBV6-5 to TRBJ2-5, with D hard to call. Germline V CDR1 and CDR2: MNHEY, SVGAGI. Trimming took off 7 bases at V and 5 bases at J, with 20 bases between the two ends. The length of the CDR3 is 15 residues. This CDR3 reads CASTPVSSPTETQYF. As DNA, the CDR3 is TGTGCCAGCACTCCGGTCTCCTCTCCTACCGAGACCCAGTACTTC.

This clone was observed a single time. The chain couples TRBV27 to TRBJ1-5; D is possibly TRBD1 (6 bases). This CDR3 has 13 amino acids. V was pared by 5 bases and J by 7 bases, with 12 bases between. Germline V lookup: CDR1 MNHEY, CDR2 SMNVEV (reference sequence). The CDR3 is CASSLTGNQPQHF. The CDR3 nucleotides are TGTGCCAGCAGTCTAACAGGGAACCAGCCCCAGCATTTT.

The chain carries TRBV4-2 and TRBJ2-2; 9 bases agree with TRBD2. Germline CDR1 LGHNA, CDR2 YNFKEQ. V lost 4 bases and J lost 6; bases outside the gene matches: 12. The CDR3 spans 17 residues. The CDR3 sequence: CASSLTSRSGGSGELFF. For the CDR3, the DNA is TGTGCCAGCAGCCTAACGTCGAGGAGCGGGGGGTCCGGGGAGCTGTTTTTT.

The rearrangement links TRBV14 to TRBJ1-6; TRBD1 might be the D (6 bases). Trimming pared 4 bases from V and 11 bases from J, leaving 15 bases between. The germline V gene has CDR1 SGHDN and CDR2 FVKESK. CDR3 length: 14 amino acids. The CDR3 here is CASSLGQPDAPLHF. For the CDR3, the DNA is TGTGCCAGCAGCCTTGGACAGCCAGACGCACCCCTCCACTTT. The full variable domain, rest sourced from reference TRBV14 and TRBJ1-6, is EAGVTQFPSHSVIEKGQTVTLRCDPISGHDNLYWYRRVMGKEIKFLLHFVKESKQDESGMPNNRFLAERTGGTYSTLKVQPAELEDSGVYFCASSLGQPDAPLHFGNGTRLTVT.

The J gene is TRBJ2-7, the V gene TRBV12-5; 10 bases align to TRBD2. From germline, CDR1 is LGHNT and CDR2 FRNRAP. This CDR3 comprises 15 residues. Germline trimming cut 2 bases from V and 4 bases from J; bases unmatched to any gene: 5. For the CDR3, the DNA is TGTGCTAGTGGTTTGATAGCGGGAGGAAGGTACGAGCAGTACTTC. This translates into CASGLIAGGRYEQYF.

The CDR3 sequence is CASSPDIYYEQYF. In DNA form, the CDR3 reads TGTGCCAGCAGTCCGGACATCTACTACGAGCAGTACTTC. The chain recombines TRBV28 with TRBJ2-7; D possibly corresponds to TRBD1 (5 bases). With 5 bases removed from V and 3 bases from J, the gap between germline ends came to 11 bases. Per germline, CDR1 MDHEN and CDR2 SYDVKM. The CDR3 has 13 amino acids.

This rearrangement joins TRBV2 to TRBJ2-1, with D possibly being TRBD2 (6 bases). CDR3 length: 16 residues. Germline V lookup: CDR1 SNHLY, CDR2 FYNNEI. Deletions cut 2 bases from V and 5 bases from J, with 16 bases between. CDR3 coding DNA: TGTGCCAGCAGTGAACGGGGGACCCCCGGGCACAATGAGCAGTTCTTC. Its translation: CASSERGTPGHNEQFF. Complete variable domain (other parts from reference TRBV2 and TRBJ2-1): EPEVTQTPSHQVTQMGQEVILRCVPISNHLYFYWYRQILGQKVEFLVSFYNNEISEKSEIFDDQFSVERPDGSNFTLKIRSTKLEDSAMYFCASSERGTPGHNEQFFGPGTRLTVL.

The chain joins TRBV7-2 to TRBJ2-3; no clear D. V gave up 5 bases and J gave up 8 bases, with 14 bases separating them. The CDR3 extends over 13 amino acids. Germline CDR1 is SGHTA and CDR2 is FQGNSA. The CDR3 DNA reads TGTGCCAGCAGCCCCCCCCCTCCAGCTACGCAGTATTTT. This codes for CASSPPPPATQYF. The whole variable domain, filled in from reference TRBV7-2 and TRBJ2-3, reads GAGVSQSPSNKVTEKGKDVELRCDPISGHTALYWYRQSLGQGLEFLIYFQGNSAPDKSGLPSDRFSAERTGGSVSTLTIQRTQQEDSAVYLCASSPPPPATQYFGPGTRLTVL.